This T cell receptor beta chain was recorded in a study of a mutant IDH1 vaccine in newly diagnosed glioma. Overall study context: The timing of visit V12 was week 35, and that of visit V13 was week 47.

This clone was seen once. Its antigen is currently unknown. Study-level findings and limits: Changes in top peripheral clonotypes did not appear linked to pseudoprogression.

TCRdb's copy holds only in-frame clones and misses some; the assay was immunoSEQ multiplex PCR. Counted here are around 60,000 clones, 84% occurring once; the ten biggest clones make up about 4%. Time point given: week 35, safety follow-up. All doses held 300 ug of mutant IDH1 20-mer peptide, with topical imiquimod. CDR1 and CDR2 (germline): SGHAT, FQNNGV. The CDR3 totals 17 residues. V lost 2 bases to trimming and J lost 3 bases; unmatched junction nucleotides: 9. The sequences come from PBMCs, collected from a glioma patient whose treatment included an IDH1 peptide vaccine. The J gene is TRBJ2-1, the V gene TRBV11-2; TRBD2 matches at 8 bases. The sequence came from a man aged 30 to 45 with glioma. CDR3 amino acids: CASSLPGGATRYNEQFF. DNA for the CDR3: TGTGCCAGCAGCTTACCGGGGGGGGCAACACGCTACAATGAGCAGTTCTTC.